This TCR beta chain was found in a study of CD8+ T cells in alopecia areata. In each case, RNA was isolated and then reverse transcribed into cDNA as the sequencing template. TCRdb keeps only in-frame clones here, not all; method: immunoSEQ multiplex PCR. The repertoire has some 170,000 clones, approximately 59% of them found once; the top ten carry roughly 15%. This CDR3 spans 13 amino acids. V dropped 0 bases and J dropped 11; count of bases not matched to a gene: 7. In germline, CDR1 is GTSNPN, CDR2 SVGIG (reference sequence). The sample was CD4+ T cells sorted from blood, taken at week 0. The receptor comes from a human donor with alopecia areata. The chain links TRBV30 to TRBJ1-1, with 9 positions matching TRBD1. In DNA, the CDR3 is TGTGCCTGGAGTGTACGGACAGGGGCTAATGCTTTCTTT. This translates into CAWSVRTGANAFF.